This entry features one T cell receptor beta chain sequence. Its antigen is unidentified. The data were taken from a study of cytomegalovirus exposure and HLA in healthy donors. Study results and caveats: There were some public TCRs occurring in many donors, but most TCR sequences were rare. In an earlier analysis, productive rearrangement rates for most beta V segments clustered near 87% or 30%. Several V segments, TRBV6-2 and TRBV6-3 among them, could not be told apart and were dropped.

The PCR made use of 60 Vbeta and 13 Jbeta primers. Sequencing was performed with immunoSEQ multiplex PCR; in TCRdb, only in-frame clones are kept and a portion is missing. Of about 130,000 clones detected, almost 85% appear once; the ten largest clones hold approximately 3%. V was shortened by 2 bases and J by 1 base, with 11 bases between the two germline ends. This CDR3 region has 15 residues. In germline, CDR1 is MGHRA, CDR2 YSYEKL. This receptor was obtained from a boy under 10 years old in good health and CMV-seronegative. The V gene is TRBV4-1, the J gene TRBJ1-1, with D uncertain. Material: PBMCs. CDR3 in amino acids: CASSQYLGSNTEAFF. The CDR3 DNA follows: TGCGCCAGCAGCCAATACCTCGGTTCGAACACTGAAGCTTTCTTT.